This T cell receptor beta chain derives from a study of identical twins. Concerning this clonotype: Its antigen remains unidentified.

Healthy Caucasians were all of the donors. Study-level findings and limits: Models underestimated TCR alpha sharing (out-of-frame) in monozygotic twins.

The ends lost 3 bases at V and 1 base at J; junction bases unmatched: 6. The CDR3 is 16 amino acids. Per the germline V gene, CDR1 is SGHRS and CDR2 is YFSETQ. TCRdb redid the calling of the 5' RACE reads with MiXCR, one entry per CDR3 protein. The repertoire holds roughly 1,500,000 distinct CDR3 sequences, with roughly a third as singletons. Sequencing was performed on cord blood. This chain uses TRBV5-1 with TRBJ2-3; 9 nucleotides line up with TRBD2. The clonotype was recovered from a newborn girl in good health. The CDR3 DNA follows: TGCGCCAGCAGCTCTCTAGCGGGATCGGGCACAGATACGCAGTATTTT. It translates to CASSSLAGSGTDTQYF. The full variable domain, with the rest looked up from reference TRBV5-1 and TRBJ2-3, is KAGVTQTPRYLIKTRGQQVTLSCSPISGHRSVSWYQQTPGQGLQFLFEYFSETQRNKGNFPGRFSGRQFSNSRSEMNVSTLELGDSALYLCASSSLAGSGTDTQYFGPGTRLTVL.